Below, one T cell receptor beta chain is given with its context. Its antigen is unknown. Assay used: immunoSEQ multiplex PCR; TCRdb lists only in-frame clones, some missing. The sample lists roughly 20,000 clones, over 75% seen once, with 14% in the top ten. The CDR3 runs 14 residues. Germline CDR1 and CDR2: MDHEN and SYDVKM. The germline V and J ends were trimmed by 7 bases and 6 bases, with 19 bases remaining between them. The data derive from a study of somatic mutations in cytotoxic T cells in rheumatoid arthritis. The study's findings and limits: Clonality measured in CD8+ T cells did not differ significantly between rheumatoid arthritis patients and age-matched healthy controls. An age-related increase in CD8+ clonality was seen in rheumatoid arthritis patients but not in healthy controls.

The sequencing input was CD8+ T cells sorted from blood. The J gene is TRBJ2-7, the V gene TRBV28, with D possibly TRBD2 on 7 matching bases. This sequence originates from an adult with rheumatoid arthritis. The CDR3 loop reads CASTPLGGGGEQYF. The CDR3 region has the DNA TGTGCCAGCACCCCGCTGGGGGGCGGGGGCGAGCAGTACTTC.